This T cell receptor (beta chain) was sequenced in a study of beta chain features in type 1 diabetes. Overall study results and limits: The influence of HLA type on TCRB rearrangement stayed undetermined. PCR might favor shorter templates, equally in patients and controls.

Remarks on this clone: No antigen is known for it.

The whole isolated RNA underwent reverse transcription, so sequencing captured expressed TCRB transcripts. Mean read depth for naive, central memory and regulatory T cell samples was around 3.5 million reads. The protocol was immunoSEQ multiplex PCR, while the TCRdb copy is restricted to in-frame clones and leaves out a portion. The sample consists of 350,000 or so clones, around 20% of them appearing once. V was clipped by 4 bases and J by 2 bases; unmatched bases: 4. Germline V gene sequence: CDR1 SGHRS, CDR2 YFSETQ. CDR3 length: 15 amino acids. This sequence was found in a woman under 30 in good health. The source material was naive CD4+ T cells from blood. This chain connects TRBV5-1 to TRBJ2-1; 9 nucleotides agree with TRBD1. CDR3 coding DNA: TGCGCCAGCAGCCATGGACAGGGGACCTACAATGAGCAGTTCTTC. Encoded protein: CASSHGQGTYNEQFF. Full variable domain (missing parts from reference TRBV5-1 and TRBJ2-1): KAGVTQTPRYLIKTRGQQVTLSCSPISGHRSVSWYQQTPGQGLQFLFEYFSETQRNKGNFPGRFSGRQFSNSRSEMNVSTLELGDSALYLCASSHGQGTYNEQFFGPGTRLTVL.